This entry describes one T cell receptor (beta chain). CD8+ and CD4+ blood T cells underwent TCR beta sequencing. A quantity of about 0.5 to 1 ug RNA underwent reverse transcription using random hexamers. The method of amplification for TCR beta CDR3 was immunoSEQ multiplex PCR, covering 54 Vbeta and 13 Jbeta. TCRdb re-analysed the immunoSEQ multiplex PCR reads in MiXCR, keeping a single row per CDR3 protein. The sample carries approximately 160,000 distinct CDR3 sequences, 92% recorded once. The data stem from a study of CD8 T cells in Susac syndrome. J lost 4 bases, V lost 2 bases, and 7 bases had no gene match. CDR1 and CDR2 (germline): SGDLS, YYNGEE. The CDR3 totals 15 residues.

The rearrangement links TRBV9 to TRBJ2-7; 9 bases are a match to TRBD2. The clonotype originates from a human donor in good health. The material sequenced was CD4+ T cells from PBMCs. CDR3 sequence (DNA): TGTGCCAGCAGCGTGAGGAGCGGGAGGCAATACGAGCAGTACTTC. Translating gives CASSVRSGRQYEQYF.